This passage covers 32 T cell receptor beta chains from one sample sequenced in a study of cytomegalovirus exposure and HLA in healthy donors. Profiled with immunoSEQ multiplex PCR; TCRdb holds only in-frame clones, not every one. Among about 160,000 clones listed, 80% to 90% were seen once. Sequencing used PBMCs. Source of these receptors: a woman younger than 35 in good health and CMV-seronegative.

This chain connects TRBV4-3 to TRBJ2-7; 7 bases align to TRBD1. In germline, CDR1 is LGHNA, CDR2 YSLEER. The CDR3 is 15 amino acids. V gave up 1 base and J gave up 4 bases; unmatched junction bases: 7. CDR3 region: CASSQVWQGEYEQYF. The DNA for the CDR3 is TGCGCCAGCAGCCAAGTATGGCAGGGGGAGTACGAGCAGTACTTC.

The chain employs TRBV7-2 and TRBJ1-2; 7 bases are a match to TRBD1. The CDR3 contains 15 residues. Trimming took 4 bases from V and 4 from J; bases not matched to a gene: 9. CDR1 and CDR2 (germline): SGHTA, FQGNSA. The CDR3 nucleotides are TGTGCCAGCAGCTGGACGGGACAGACTTCCTATGGCTACACCTTC. Amino acids: CASSWTGQTSYGYTF. The whole variable domain, filled in from reference TRBV7-2 and TRBJ1-2, reads GAGVSQSPSNKVTEKGKDVELRCDPISGHTALYWYRQSLGQGLEFLIYFQGNSAPDKSGLPSDRFSAERTGGSVSTLTIQRTQQEDSAVYLCASSWTGQTSYGYTFGSGTRLTVV.

This clone has just a few counts. The V and J genes are TRBV7-8 and TRBJ1-2; D remains unclear. The CDR3 sequence is 13 residues long. Germline V gives CDR1 SGHVS, CDR2 FQNEAQ. Trimming left V 7 bases short and J 6 bases short, with 15 bases between. Written as DNA, the CDR3 is TGTGCCAGCACCATAAGGGAGGGAGATGGCTACACCTTC. Protein sequence: CASTIREGDGYTF.

This chain joins TRBV6-5 and TRBJ2-2; D is possibly TRBD1 (5 bases). Trimming pared 1 base from V and 0 bases from J, leaving 9 bases between. Germline V gives CDR1 MNHEY, CDR2 SVGAGI. The CDR3 has 16 amino acids. In DNA, the CDR3 is TGTGCCAGCAGTTACTATAGGGGATCGAACACCGGGGAGCTGTTTTTT. The encoded protein is CASSYYRGSNTGELFF.

A few counts support this clone. The genes are TRBV29-1 and TRBJ1-2; D is ambiguous. Germline CDR1 SQVTM, CDR2 ANQGSEA. V was pared by 5 bases and J by 3 bases, with 7 bases between. CDR3 length: 11 residues. The CDR3: CSVPHDYGYTF. The CDR3, as DNA: TGCAGCGTTCCCCATGACTATGGCTACACCTTC.

This chain links TRBV29-1 with TRBJ1-5, with D unresolved. Germline V gene data show CDR1 as SQVTM and CDR2 as ANQGSEA. V lost 6 bases and J lost 1, with 10 bases in between. The CDR3 spans 13 residues. CDR3 sequence: CSVAVQSNQPQHF. The CDR3 DNA follows: TGCAGCGTCGCGGTTCAGAGCAATCAGCCCCAGCATTTT.

This clone was seen only a few times. The chain has TRBV4-3 and TRBJ1-2; 9 bases are shared with TRBD1. This CDR3 has 16 amino acids. Losses at the gene ends were 0 bases for V and 2 bases for J; bases not matched to a gene: 4. Germline-derived CDR1 and CDR2 are LGHNA and YSLEER. As DNA, the CDR3 is TGCGCCAGCAGCCAAGATCACGGACAGGGGAACTATGGCTACACCTTC. This encodes CASSQDHGQGNYGYTF.

This clone was counted between two and nine times. This chain links TRBV7-9 with TRBJ1-3, with D maybe TRBD1 (6 bases). This CDR3 contains 14 residues. Germline V CDR1 and CDR2: SEHNR, FQNEAQ (reference sequence). V was shortened by 5 bases and J by 8 bases, with 16 bases between the two germline ends. The CDR3 DNA is TGTGCCAGCAGCGACAACAGGGAGGGGGACACCATATATTTT. This gives the protein CASSDNREGDTIYF.

The chain combines TRBV28 with TRBJ1-2, with TRBD1 matching over 8 bases. The CDR3 is 15 residues long. CDR1 and CDR2 (germline): MDHEN, SYDVKM. The J segment lost 2 bases and the V segment lost 5 bases, leaving 7 bases of the junction unmatched. Here the CDR3 DNA reads TGTGCCAGCAGTGGACAGGGAAGCGCAAACTATGGCTACACCTTC. Amino acids: CASSGQGSANYGYTF.

The rearrangement joins TRBV6-5 to TRBJ2-5; D is possibly TRBD2 (6 bases). V was clipped by 6 bases and J by 2 bases, with 13 bases between them. The CDR3 totals 14 residues. The germline CDR1 and CDR2 sequences are MNHEY and SVGAGI. CDR3 in amino acids: CASSRPSVQETQYF. The CDR3 nucleotides read TGTGCCAGCAGCAGACCTAGCGTTCAAGAGACCCAGTACTTC.

The chain is built from TRBV27 and TRBJ2-7; 7 nucleotides match TRBD2. Looked up from germline, CDR1 is MNHEY and CDR2 is SMNVEV (reference sequence). J was trimmed by 5 bases and V by 4 bases; bases with no gene match: 8. This CDR3 is 14 amino acids long. The CDR3 spells CASSSRGSLHEQYF. In DNA, the CDR3 is TGTGCCAGCAGTTCTCGCGGGAGTCTCCACGAGCAGTACTTC.

The gene calls are TRBV11-2 and TRBJ2-7; 9 bases line up with TRBD2. In germline, CDR1 is SGHAT, CDR2 FQNNGV. Trimming removed 5 bases from V and 2 bases from J; junction bases left unmatched: 10. The CDR3 is 16 amino acids. The DNA of the CDR3 is TGTGCCAGCAGCCGGCCCTCCCAGCGGGGGGCCTACGAGCAGTACTTC. Its translation: CASSRPSQRGAYEQYF.

V is TRBV9 and J is TRBJ1-1, with 7 bases fitting TRBD1. V lost 1 base and J lost 7; bases outside the gene matches: 4. The CDR3 spans 13 residues. Looked up from germline, CDR1 is SGDLS and CDR2 is YYNGEE. The CDR3 DNA sequence: TGTGCCAGCAGCGTAACAGGGGAGGATGAAGCTTTCTTT. Encoded protein: CASSVTGEDEAFF.

V gene TRBV28 combines with J gene TRBJ2-3; D unclear. Per germline, CDR1 MDHEN and CDR2 SYDVKM. CDR3 length: 12 amino acids. Trimming removed 4 bases at V and 2 bases at J, with 4 bases between. The CDR3 bases are TGTGCCAGCAGTTCTTTCACAGATACGCAGTATTTT. Its translation: CASSSFTDTQYF.

The chain employs TRBV18 and TRBJ1-4; 9 bases map to TRBD1. Trimming at V came to 2 bases and at J to 11 bases, leaving 15 bases not matched to a gene. The germline CDR1 and CDR2 sequences are KGHSH and LQKENI. This CDR3 is built from 17 residues. The CDR3 protein is CASSPNDGTGRNEKLFF. DNA for the CDR3: TGTGCCAGCTCACCAAACGATGGGACAGGGAGGAACGAGAAACTGTTTTTT.

CDR3 region: CASSLASGYYNEQFF. For the CDR3, the DNA is TGTGCCAGCAGCTTGGCTAGCGGGTACTACAATGAGCAGTTCTTC. The gene calls are TRBV7-9 and TRBJ2-1; TRBD2 agrees at 8 bases. Trimming removed 3 bases from V and 3 bases from J; junction bases left unmatched: 4. The germline V gene encodes CDR1 SEHNR and CDR2 FQNEAQ (reference sequence). The CDR3 is 15 amino acids. The complete variable domain, with remaining parts taken from reference TRBV7-9 and TRBJ2-1, reads DTGVSQNPRHKITKRGQNVTFRCDPISEHNRLYWYRQTLGQGPEFLTYFQNEAQLEKSRLLSDRFSAERPKGSFSTLEIQRTEQGDSAMYLCASSLASGYYNEQFFGPGTRLTVL.

The rearrangement joins TRBV7-9 to TRBJ2-4; TRBD2 is a possible D gene (5 bases). This CDR3 contains 15 residues. Trimming took off 5 bases at V and 0 bases at J, with 11 bases between the two ends. Germline CDR1 reads SEHNR; CDR2 reads FQNEAQ (reference sequence). The CDR3 DNA sequence: TGTGCCAGCAGCCCACTAGTGGTAGCCAAAAACATTCAGTACTTC. Encoded protein: CASSPLVVAKNIQYF.

The gene calls are TRBV30 and TRBJ1-5, with D possibly TRBD1 on 5 matching bases. The germline V gene has CDR1 GTSNPN and CDR2 SVGIG (reference sequence). CDR3 length equals 13 residues. Trimming removed 0 bases from V and 4 bases from J, with 7 bases in between. Here the CDR3 DNA reads TGTGCCTGGAGTGTCCAGGGTAATCAGCCCCAGCATTTT. This gives the protein CAWSVQGNQPQHF.

V and J are TRBV7-9 and TRBJ1-6; 9 bases agree with TRBD1. Germline CDR1 SEHNR, CDR2 FQNEAQ (reference sequence). V shed 1 base and J 9 bases; nucleotides not matched to a gene: 7. The CDR3 has 16 amino acids. CDR3 loop: CASSLGPGTGSSPLHF. The CDR3 nucleotides are TGTGCCAGCAGCTTAGGGCCCGGGACAGGGAGTTCACCCCTCCACTTT.

The chain combines TRBV7-3 with TRBJ1-1, with 8 nucleotides matching TRBD1. V dropped 2 bases and J dropped 4; count of bases not matched to a gene: 6. The CDR3 has 15 amino acids. Germline V gene lookup returns CDR1 SGHTA and CDR2 FQGTGA. The CDR3 here is CASSLGVTGGTEAFF. DNA for the CDR3: TGTGCCAGCAGCTTAGGAGTAACAGGGGGCACTGAAGCTTTCTTT. Supplemented by reference TRBV7-3 and TRBJ1-1, the full variable domain reads GAGVSQTPSNKVTEKGKYVELRCDPISGHTALYWYRQSLGQGPEFLIYFQGTGAADDSGLPNDRFFAVRPEGSVSTLKIQRTERGDSAVYLCASSLGVTGGTEAFFGQGTRLTVV.

This chain joins TRBV9 and TRBJ2-2; 7 bases are a match to TRBD2. There are 15 residues in the CDR3. Germline CDR1 and CDR2: SGDLS and YYNGEE. V shed 5 bases and J 0 bases; nucleotides not matched to a gene: 4. The CDR3 loop reads CASSLSGTNTGELFF. CDR3 coding DNA: TGTGCCAGCAGTCTCAGCGGGACGAACACCGGGGAGCTGTTTTTT.

This chain connects TRBV7-2 to TRBJ2-1; TRBD1 aligns across 11 bases. The ends lost 2 bases at V and 10 bases at J; junction bases unmatched: 7. Germline V gene data show CDR1 as SGHTA and CDR2 as FQGNSA. The CDR3 totals 15 residues. The CDR3 loop is CASSLTGTGGREQFF. The CDR3 DNA follows: TGTGCCAGCAGCTTAACAGGGACAGGGGGTAGGGAGCAGTTCTTC.

V usage is TRBV2 and J usage is TRBJ2-2; 10 bases are a match to TRBD2. Germline CDR1 reads SNHLY; CDR2 reads FYNNEI. CDR3 length: 16 amino acids. V lost 1 base and J lost 7; bases outside the gene matches: 6. CDR3 DNA sequence: TGTGCCAGCAGTGAAGGTGTAGCGGGGGGTGGCGGGGAGCTGTTTTTT. Amino acids: CASSEGVAGGGGELFF.

This rearrangement joins TRBV7-6 to TRBJ2-3; weak D call: TRBD2 (5 bases). The CDR3 contains 14 residues. CDR1 is SGHVS and CDR2 is FNYEAQ in the germline V gene. Deletions cut 2 bases from V and 1 base from J, with 7 bases between. CDR3 in DNA: TGTGCCAGCAGCTTACTGCGGGGCACAGATACGCAGTATTTT. It specifies CASSLLRGTDTQYF.

As to this clone: As the CDR3 is not closed by the conserved phenylalanine or tryptophan, this likely results from a read error. The rearrangement uses TRBV5-6 and TRBJ1-2, with D perhaps TRBD1 (5 bases). V lost 2 bases, J lost 4 bases, and 9 bases lay in between. CDR1 is SGHDT, CDR2 YYEEEE, per germline. The CDR3 sequence is 13 residues long. The CDR3 region is CASSLQAPYGYTS. For the CDR3, the DNA is TGTGCCAGCAGCTTACAGGCCCCCTATGGCTACACCTCC.

This clone turned up a few times. Here the CDR3 DNA reads TGTGCCAGCAGCTCGGGGAGCACTAGCAATGAGCAGTTCTTC. Translation gives CASSSGSTSNEQFF. The chain has TRBV7-9 and TRBJ2-1, with D possibly matching TRBD2 (5 bases). CDR3 length: 14 amino acids. Trimming cost V 4 bases and J 6 bases, with 13 bases left between them. Germline-derived CDR1 and CDR2 are SEHNR and FQNEAQ (reference sequence). Using reference TRBV7-9 and TRBJ2-1 for the parts outside the CDR3, the full variable domain is DTGVSQNPRHKITKRGQNVTFRCDPISEHNRLYWYRQTLGQGPEFLTYFQNEAQLEKSRLLSDRFSAERPKGSFSTLEIQRTEQGDSAMYLCASSSGSTSNEQFFGPGTRLTVL.

CDR3 region: CASSRQGYTEAFF. CDR3 sequence (DNA): TGCGCCAGCAGTCGACAGGGGTACACTGAAGCTTTCTTT. This chain connects TRBV10-2 to TRBJ1-1; 8 bases match TRBD1. The trim removed 5 bases at V and 3 bases at J, leaving 2 bases unmatched. The CDR3 totals 13 residues. Per the germline V gene, CDR1 is WSHSY and CDR2 is SAAADI.

The V gene is TRBV6-5, the J gene TRBJ2-6; D is unclear. Germline-derived CDR1 and CDR2 are MNHEY and SVGAGI. This CDR3 spans 13 amino acids. With 5 bases removed from V and 2 bases from J, the gap between germline ends came to 4 bases. Here the CDR3 DNA reads TGTGCCAGCAGTCGAGCTGGGGCCAACGTCCTGACTTTC. This gives the protein CASSRAGANVLTF.

The chain is built from TRBV5-4 and TRBJ1-2; the D gene is possibly TRBD1 (5 bases). V was clipped by 3 bases and J by 6 bases, with 15 bases between them. Germline V gene sequence: CDR1 SGHNT, CDR2 YYREEE (reference sequence). The CDR3 runs 14 residues. The CDR3 protein is CASSSFWRGDGYTF. DNA of the CDR3: TGTGCCAGCAGCTCCTTTTGGCGGGGGGATGGCTACACCTTC. Full variable domain (missing parts from reference TRBV5-4 and TRBJ1-2): ETGVTQSPTHLIKTRGQQVTLRCSSQSGHNTVSWYQQALGQGPQFIFQYYREEENGRGNFPPRFSGLQFPNYSSELNVNALELDDSALYLCASSSFWRGDGYTFGSGTRLTVV.

This chain uses TRBV5-6 with TRBJ1-1; a weak D match, TRBD1 (5 bases). The germline V and J ends were trimmed by 1 base and 2 bases, with 9 bases remaining between them. In germline, CDR1 is SGHDT, CDR2 YYEEEE. This CDR3 spans 14 amino acids. The CDR3 loop reads CASSLSGFNTEAFF. Written as DNA, the CDR3 is TGTGCCAGCAGCTTGTCAGGGTTTAACACTGAAGCTTTCTTT. Variable domain in full (rest from reference TRBV5-6 and TRBJ1-1): DAGVTQSPTHLIKTRGQQVTLRCSPKSGHDTVSWYQQALGQGPQFIFQYYEEEERQRGNFPDRFSGHQFPNYSSELNVNALLLGDSALYLCASSLSGFNTEAFFGQGTRLTVV.

The V and J genes are TRBV18 and TRBJ2-1; maybe TRBD1 (6 bases). This CDR3 spans 17 amino acids. Trimming shortened V by 3 bases and J by 0 bases, and 15 bases separated the two germline ends. Germline V CDR1 and CDR2: KGHSH, LQKENI. The CDR3 loop reads CASSPSLTGSSYNEQFF. The CDR3 DNA follows: TGTGCCAGCTCACCCTCCTTGACAGGATCCTCCTACAATGAGCAGTTCTTC.

The chain couples TRBV19 to TRBJ1-5, with 7 bases lining up with TRBD1. Germline V CDR1 and CDR2: LNHDA, SQIVND (reference sequence). The CDR3 runs 15 residues. Trimming removed 4 bases from V and 5 bases from J; junction bases left unmatched: 8. CDR3 coding DNA: TGTGCCAGTAGTAAGGCAGGACAGGAGGATCAGCCCCAGCATTTT. Its protein is CASSKAGQEDQPQHF.